The 29 T cell receptor beta chains below come from one sample, sequenced in a study of T cells in Graves' hyperthyroidism and ophthalmopathy. What was amplified from RNA transcripts were TCR beta CDR3 regions. When the TCR CDR3 underwent first-round RT-PCR, the HTBI primer set was used. TCRdb independently ran MiXCR on the multiplex PCR reads; one entry per CDR3 protein. The sample carries about 360,000 distinct CDR3 sequences, 15% to 20% recorded once. Sequencing was carried out using blood. These receptors were taken from a woman aged 18-35 years with Graves' hyperthyroidism.

This clonotype has a count of ten or more. This chain links TRBV6-5 with TRBJ2-2; the D gene could be TRBD1 or TRBD2 (5 bases each). The CDR3 covers 14 residues. Trimming removed 0 bases at V and 3 bases at J, with 5 bases between. Germline-derived CDR1 and CDR2 are MNHEY and SVGAGI. This chain's CDR3 is CASSYSGDTGELFF. The CDR3 nucleotides read TGTGCCAGCAGTTACTCGGGGGACACCGGGGAGCTGTTTTTT.

This clonotype was picked up many times. CDR3 DNA sequence: TGCAGCGTTGAAGTTTGGGACAGGGCGTACGGGGCCAACGTCCTGACTTTC. It yields the protein CSVEVWDRAYGANVLTF. The V and J genes are TRBV29-1 and TRBJ2-6; the match to TRBD1 covers 9 bases. V shed 1 base, J shed 4 bases, and the junction held 8 bases outside the gene matches. This CDR3 has 17 residues. Germline V CDR1 and CDR2: SQVTM, ANQGSEA.

The chain joins TRBV5-8 to TRBJ1-2, with TRBD1 matching 11 bases. Germline V gives CDR1 SGHTS, CDR2 YDEGEE. V shed 4 bases, J shed 4 bases, and the junction held 6 bases outside the gene matches. The CDR3 consists of 15 residues. CDR3 protein: CASSMGQGDVYGYTF. CDR3 bases: TGTGCCAGCAGCATGGGACAGGGGGACGTCTATGGCTACACCTTC.

This clonotype has ten or more counts. The V gene is TRBV29-1, the J gene TRBJ2-7, with D possibly being TRBD2 (5 bases). The CDR3 has 16 amino acids. Trimming took off 4 bases at V and 0 bases at J, with 19 bases between the two ends. Germline CDR1 reads SQVTM; CDR2 reads ANQGSEA. In nucleotides, the CDR3 is TGCAGCGTTGGAGGGAAGTCGAGTCTCAGCTCCTACGAGCAGTACTTC. Translating gives CSVGGKSSLSSYEQYF.

J is TRBJ1-2 and V is TRBV6-5, with TRBD1 as a possible D gene (6 bases). Between the trimmed V and J ends, which lost 0 bases and 0 bases, there was a span of 8 bases. The CDR3 runs to 15 residues. CDR1 MNHEY and CDR2 SVGAGI come from the germline V gene. The chain's CDR3 is CASSYSGAANYGYTF. The CDR3 DNA reads TGTGCCAGCAGTTACTCGGGGGCCGCTAACTATGGCTACACCTTC.

In its sample, this clonotype was seen many times. The chain joins TRBV20-1 to TRBJ2-5, with 14 bases that match TRBD2. This CDR3 spans 16 amino acids. Looked up from germline, CDR1 is DFQATT and CDR2 is SNEGSKA (reference sequence). J lost 0 bases, V lost 5 bases, and 5 bases had no gene match. The CDR3 bases are TGCAGTGCTCGACTAGCGGGGGGGGGGTACCAAGAGACCCAGTACTTC. Translated, it gives CSARLAGGGYQETQYF.

The rearrangement links TRBV12-3 or TRBV12-4 to TRBJ2-7; 7 nucleotides match TRBD2. The CDR3 spans 14 residues. V shed 2 bases and J 6 bases; nucleotides not matched to a gene: 7. The CDR3 nucleotides are TGTGCCAGCAGTTTACCTCAGGGAGGGCGCGAGCAGTACTTC. Residues: CASSLPQGGREQYF.

This clonotype was seen repeatedly, ten times or more. The rearrangement uses TRBV6-1 and TRBJ1-1; 7 bases match TRBD1. This CDR3 region has 11 residues. Per the germline V gene, CDR1 is MNHNS and CDR2 is SASEGT. V gave up 8 bases and J gave up 3 bases; unmatched junction bases: 0. The DNA for the CDR3 is TGTGCCAGCGGACAGGACACTGAAGCTTTCTTT. Amino acids: CASGQDTEAFF.

This clonotype occurred many times. The chain carries TRBV12-3 or TRBV12-4 and TRBJ1-1; D not resolved. V lost 1 base and J 0 bases, leaving 12 bases between the germline ends. This CDR3 has 16 residues. The CDR3 reads CASSLESGFMNTEAFF. CDR3 nucleotide sequence: TGTGCCAGCAGTTTAGAGTCGGGGTTCATGAACACTGAAGCTTTCTTT.

This clonotype has a count of ten or more. V is TRBV6-2 or TRBV6-3 and J is TRBJ1-5; no clear D. V was cut by 6 bases and J by 1 base, with 10 bases left in between. Germline CDR1 reads MNHEY; CDR2 reads SVGEGT. The CDR3 sequence is 14 residues long. The CDR3 bases are TGTGCCAGCAGCCCAATACAGAGCAATCAGCCCCAGCATTTT. Protein: CASSPIQSNQPQHF.

The sample holds many counts of this clonotype. The chain employs TRBV9 and TRBJ1-2; TRBD1 aligns across 10 bases. Per germline, CDR1 SGDLS and CDR2 YYNGEE. The length of the CDR3 is 15 residues. The J segment lost 4 bases and the V segment lost 3 bases, leaving 6 bases of the junction unmatched. The CDR3 DNA follows: TGTGCCAGCAGCGCCGGGGACAGGGGAAGCTATGGCTACACCTTC. Protein: CASSAGDRGSYGYTF.

The table lists this clonotype with many counts. A read error may be the cause here, since a much bigger clone is one base away. The CDR3 spells CASRPGQGGYGHTF. The CDR3 DNA reads TGTGCCAGCAGACCAGGACAGGGCGGCTATGGCCACACCTTC. The genes are TRBV11-1 and TRBJ1-2, with TRBD1 identical over 8 bases. The CDR3 is made up of 14 amino acids. The germline V gene has CDR1 SGHAT and CDR2 FQDESV (reference sequence).

This clonotype was recorded many times. The rearrangement links TRBV5-1 to TRBJ2-5; 12 nucleotides match TRBD2. Per the germline V gene, CDR1 is SGHRS and CDR2 is YFSETQ. This CDR3 is built from 16 residues. With 2 bases clipped from V and 0 bases from J, the junction kept 2 bases outside the gene matches. The CDR3 sequence: CASSFLAGGNQETQYF. The CDR3 DNA reads TGCGCCAGCAGCTTCCTAGCGGGGGGGAACCAAGAGACCCAGTACTTC.

This clonotype came up many times. The J gene is TRBJ2-7, the V gene TRBV6-1, with D perhaps matching TRBD1 or TRBD2 (6 bases each). V was clipped by 7 bases and J by 3 bases, with 19 bases between them. The germline CDR1 and CDR2 sequences are MNHNS and SASEGT. CDR3 length: 15 residues. Here the CDR3 DNA reads TGTGCCAGCAACAAGGGGGGCAGCCCCTTCTACGAGCAGTACTTC. The encoded protein is CASNKGGSPFYEQYF.

This clonotype was observed at least ten times. The chain carries TRBV12-3 or TRBV12-4 and TRBJ1-5; TRBD1 is a possible D gene (5 bases). Trimming pared 1 base from V and 6 bases from J, leaving 16 bases between. This CDR3 contains 16 residues. CDR3: CASSLGIRAGRQPQHF. In DNA form, the CDR3 reads TGTGCCAGCAGTTTAGGGATTCGGGCGGGGCGTCAGCCCCAGCATTTT.

Note on this clonotype: This clone may be a read error of a much larger clone one base away. V is TRBV2 and J is TRBJ2-7; the D gene could be TRBD1 or TRBD2 (5 bases each). Germline V gives CDR1 SNHLY, CDR2 FYNNEI. The CDR3 is 13 amino acids. CDR3 sequence: CTSSRDGFGEQYF. The CDR3 nucleotides read TGTACCAGCTCCCGGGACGGGTTCGGCGAGCAGTACTTC.

This clonotype has ten or more counts. The V call is TRBV6-1, the J call TRBJ2-2, with 9 bases fitting TRBD1. Germline CDR1 and CDR2: MNHNS and SASEGT. This CDR3 region has 16 residues. The junction had 11 bases not matched to a gene; V was cut back by 2 bases and J by 10 bases. The CDR3 here is CASSEYTIQGAEELFF. The CDR3 bases are TGTGCCAGCAGTGAATACACCATACAGGGGGCAGAGGAGCTGTTTTTT.

Many counts were recorded for this clonotype. The chain has TRBV2 and TRBJ2-5, with 10 bases fitting TRBD2. Germline lookup yields CDR1 SNHLY and CDR2 FYNNEI. J was trimmed by 5 bases and V by 6 bases; bases with no gene match: 6. This CDR3 is built from 14 residues. Here the CDR3 reads CASRERGGEETQYF. CDR3 nucleotide sequence: TGTGCCAGCAGAGAGCGGGGGGGTGAGGAGACCCAGTACTTC.

This clonotype appeared many times. V usage is TRBV15 and J usage is TRBJ1-5; D is ambiguous. V was cut by 1 base and J by 7 bases, with 11 bases left in between. This CDR3 comprises 14 residues. CDR1 is LNHNV, CDR2 YYDKDF, per germline (reference sequence). The CDR3 sequence: CATSRVGSGQPQHF. In nucleotides, the CDR3 is TGTGCCACCAGCAGAGTGGGGTCTGGGCAGCCCCAGCATTTT.

There are many counts of this clonotype. The rearrangement uses TRBV6-4 and TRBJ2-5; D is uncertain. Trimming pared 6 bases from V and 3 bases from J, leaving 11 bases between. The CDR3 sequence is 13 residues long. Germline CDR1 MRHNA, CDR2 SNTAGT. CDR3 nucleotides: TGTGCCAGCAGGAAGTTAGGAAAAGAGACCCAGTACTTC. It translates to CASRKLGKETQYF.

V and J are TRBV7-3 and TRBJ2-2, with 12 bases identical to TRBD1. CDR3 size: 16 residues. With 6 bases clipped from V and 7 bases from J, the junction kept 9 bases outside the gene matches. Germline V gene lookup returns CDR1 SGHTA and CDR2 FQGTGA. The DNA of the CDR3 is TGTGCCAGCAGTTCCCGGGACAGGGGGCAGGTCGGGGAGCTGTTTTTT. It encodes CASSSRDRGQVGELFF.

This clonotype occurred many times. The rearrangement uses TRBV6-1 and TRBJ1-2, with 8 bases identical to TRBD1. V lost 2 bases and J lost 4; bases outside the gene matches: 3. The CDR3 is made up of 14 amino acids. From germline, CDR1 is MNHNS and CDR2 SASEGT. This CDR3 reads CASSEWGQAYGYTF. The CDR3 coding sequence is TGTGCCAGCAGTGAATGGGGACAGGCCTATGGCTACACCTTC.

This clonotype was detected many times. V gene TRBV2 combines with J gene TRBJ2-7; D unclear. This CDR3 has 11 residues. V was clipped by 6 bases and J by 4 bases, with 7 bases between them. Looked up from germline, CDR1 is SNHLY and CDR2 is FYNNEI. CDR3 region: CASRVSYEQYF. The DNA for the CDR3 is TGTGCCAGCAGGGTCAGTTACGAGCAGTACTTC. Full variable domain (missing parts from reference TRBV2 and TRBJ2-7): EPEVTQTPSHQVTQMGQEVILRCVPISNHLYFYWYRQILGQKVEFLVSFYNNEISEKSEIFDDQFSVERPDGSNFTLKIRSTKLEDSAMYFCASRVSYEQYFGPGTRLTVT.

This clonotype was counted at least ten times. This chain connects TRBV5-1 to TRBJ2-7; TRBD1 matches at 8 bases. V lost 3 bases, J lost 3 bases, and 2 bases stayed unmatched. Germline V lookup: CDR1 SGHRS, CDR2 YFSETQ. The CDR3 sequence is 13 residues long. CDR3 residues: CASSWDRYYEQYF. CDR3 nucleotides: TGCGCCAGCAGCTGGGACAGGTACTACGAGCAGTACTTC.

This clonotype was found a few times. The chain employs TRBV5-6 and TRBJ2-5; D possibly corresponds to TRBD2 (5 bases). Trimming took off 1 base at V and 2 bases at J, with 15 bases between the two ends. The CDR3 is made up of 16 amino acids. Per germline, CDR1 SGHDT and CDR2 YYEEEE. In DNA form, the CDR3 reads TGTGCCAGCAGCTTGTTTTATCGGGGAGCTCAAGAGACCCAGTACTTC. Translated: CASSLFYRGAQETQYF.

This clonotype was counted ten times or more. In DNA form, the CDR3 reads TGTGCCAGCAGTTCCGTTGCAGGGTCCCTCGGCGAGCAGTACTTC. The encoded protein is CASSSVAGSLGEQYF. This chain links TRBV6-5 with TRBJ2-7; D is possibly TRBD1 (5 bases). The CDR3 has 15 residues. Trimming took 4 bases from V and 6 from J, leaving 19 bases between them. The germline V gene has CDR1 MNHEY and CDR2 SVGAGI.

The gene calls are TRBV5-1 and TRBJ2-7, with 8 nucleotides matching TRBD1. In germline, CDR1 is SGHRS, CDR2 YFSETQ. The CDR3 is made up of 15 amino acids. Trimming removed 3 bases from V and 2 bases from J; junction bases left unmatched: 7. This CDR3 is CASSSLSTGAYEQYF. The CDR3 region has the DNA TGCGCCAGCAGCTCTCTTTCGACAGGGGCCTACGAGCAGTACTTC.

This clonotype was seen repeatedly, ten times or more. This rearrangement joins TRBV27 to TRBJ2-5; the D gene is possibly TRBD2 (5 bases). Germline CDR1 is MNHEY and CDR2 is SMNVEV (reference sequence). The CDR3 covers 14 residues. V lost 3 bases, J lost 4 bases, and 12 bases lay in between. The CDR3 DNA is TGTGCCAGCAGTTTCGGACTTCGGGGAGAGACCCAGTACTTC. Translated: CASSFGLRGETQYF.

The J gene is TRBJ1-2, the V gene TRBV6-2 or TRBV6-3, with no clear D. V was pared by 6 bases and J by 2 bases, with 10 bases between. The CDR3 is made up of 13 amino acids. Germline V gene lookup returns CDR1 MNHEY and CDR2 SVGEGT. The CDR3 DNA reads TGTGCCAGCAGAAAATTCGCAAACTATGGCTACACCTTC. It specifies CASRKFANYGYTF.